This T cell receptor beta chain came from a study of T-cell reconstitution after alpha-beta-depleted transplantation in children. Study findings and constraints: Several hundred rapidly expanded clones from non-depleted graft cells reportedly supplied alpha-beta T cells about two months post-transplant.

With respect to this clonotype: As yet, its antigen is unknown.

A library of TCRbeta sequences, prepared with unique molecular identifiers, was generated. TCRdb processed the PCR reads anew with MiXCR; each CDR3 protein has one entry. Altogether 490,000 or so distinct CDR3 sequences are present, roughly a tenth being singletons, with the ten largest covering roughly 2%. This CDR3 is 11 amino acids long. CDR1 is SQVTM and CDR2 is ANQGSEA in the germline V gene. Trimming cost V 3 bases and J 2 bases, with 4 bases left between them. This chain links TRBV29-1 with TRBJ2-5; no clear D gene. The source material was PBMCs, sampled before TCRalphabeta/CD19-depleted stem cell transplant. The clonotype was recovered from a child between 2 and 9 years old with inherited bone marrow failure, due to receive a stem cell transplant. CDR3 bases: TGCAGCGTTGAGCTTCAAGAGACCCAGTACTTC. This gives the protein CSVELQETQYF.